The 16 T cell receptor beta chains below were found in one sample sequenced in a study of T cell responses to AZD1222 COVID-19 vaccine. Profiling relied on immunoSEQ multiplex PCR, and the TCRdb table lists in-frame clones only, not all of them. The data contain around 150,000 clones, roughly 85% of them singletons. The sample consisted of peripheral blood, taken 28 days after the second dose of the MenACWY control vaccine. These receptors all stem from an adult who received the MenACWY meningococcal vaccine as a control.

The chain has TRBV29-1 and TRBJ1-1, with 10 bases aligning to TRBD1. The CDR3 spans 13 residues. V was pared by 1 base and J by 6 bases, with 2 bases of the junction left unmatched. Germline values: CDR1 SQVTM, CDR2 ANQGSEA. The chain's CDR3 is CSVEGTGGSEAFF. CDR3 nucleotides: TGCAGCGTTGAAGGGACAGGGGGGTCTGAAGCTTTCTTT.

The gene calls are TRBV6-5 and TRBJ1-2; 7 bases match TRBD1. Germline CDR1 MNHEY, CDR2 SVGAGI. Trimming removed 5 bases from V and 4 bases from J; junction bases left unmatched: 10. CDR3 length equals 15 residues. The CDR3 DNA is TGTGCCAGCAGTCGTCAAATCGGACAGGTCTATGGCTACACCTTC. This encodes CASSRQIGQVYGYTF.

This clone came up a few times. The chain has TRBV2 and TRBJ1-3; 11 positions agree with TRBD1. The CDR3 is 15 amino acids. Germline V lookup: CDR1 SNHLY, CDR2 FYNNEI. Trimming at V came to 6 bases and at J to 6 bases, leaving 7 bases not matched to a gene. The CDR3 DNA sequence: TGTGCCAGCAGCGGAAGGGACAGGGGGGCAAACACCATATATTTT. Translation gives CASSGRDRGANTIYF.

The CDR3 DNA sequence: TGTGCCAGCACCATGACAGGGAAACCCTACGAGCAGTACTTC. This gives the protein CASTMTGKPYEQYF. This chain connects TRBV6-1 to TRBJ2-7; TRBD1 matches at 7 bases. Germline lookup yields CDR1 MNHNS and CDR2 SASEGT. The CDR3 is made up of 14 amino acids. The junction had 8 bases not matched to a gene; V was cut back by 7 bases and J by 2 bases.

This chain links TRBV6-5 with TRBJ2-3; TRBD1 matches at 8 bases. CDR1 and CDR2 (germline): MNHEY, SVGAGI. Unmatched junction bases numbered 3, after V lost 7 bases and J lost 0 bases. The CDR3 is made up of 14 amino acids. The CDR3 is CASNRGSSTDTQYF. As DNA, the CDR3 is TGTGCCAGCAACAGGGGGAGTAGCACAGATACGCAGTATTTT.

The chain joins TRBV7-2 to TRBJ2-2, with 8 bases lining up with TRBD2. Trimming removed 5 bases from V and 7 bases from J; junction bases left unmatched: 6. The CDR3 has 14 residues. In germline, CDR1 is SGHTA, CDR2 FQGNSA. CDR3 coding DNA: TGTGCCAGCAGCCCTAGCGGGCGTAGCGGGGAGCTGTTTTTT. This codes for CASSPSGRSGELFF. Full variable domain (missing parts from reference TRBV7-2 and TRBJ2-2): GAGVSQSPSNKVTEKGKDVELRCDPISGHTALYWYRQSLGQGLEFLIYFQGNSAPDKSGLPSDRFSAERTGGSVSTLTIQRTQQEDSAVYLCASSPSGRSGELFFGEGSRLTVL.

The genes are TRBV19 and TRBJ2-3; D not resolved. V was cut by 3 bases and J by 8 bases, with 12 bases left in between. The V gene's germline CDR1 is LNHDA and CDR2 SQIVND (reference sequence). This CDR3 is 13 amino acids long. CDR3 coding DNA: TGTGCCAGTAGTATCAGTCGGGCCTCTACGCAGTATTTT. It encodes CASSISRASTQYF.

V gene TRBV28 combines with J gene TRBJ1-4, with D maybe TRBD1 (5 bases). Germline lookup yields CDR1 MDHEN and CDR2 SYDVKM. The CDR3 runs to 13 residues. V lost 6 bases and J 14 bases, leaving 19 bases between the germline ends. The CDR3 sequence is CASSENRDRGLFF. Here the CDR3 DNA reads TGTGCCAGCAGCGAAAACCGGGACCGCGGGCTGTTTTTT.

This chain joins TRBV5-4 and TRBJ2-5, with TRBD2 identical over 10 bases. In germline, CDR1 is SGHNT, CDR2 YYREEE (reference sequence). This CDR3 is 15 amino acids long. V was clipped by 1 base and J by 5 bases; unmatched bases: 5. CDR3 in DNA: TGTGCCAGCAGCTTGAGCGGGAGGGCCACTGAGACCCAGTACTTC. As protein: CASSLSGRATETQYF.

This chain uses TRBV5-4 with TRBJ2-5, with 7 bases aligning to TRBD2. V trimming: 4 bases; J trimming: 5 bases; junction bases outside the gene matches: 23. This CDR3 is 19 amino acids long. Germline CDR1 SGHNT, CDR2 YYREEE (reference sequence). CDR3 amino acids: CASSPRTTGTGEGWETQYF. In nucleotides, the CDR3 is TGTGCCAGCAGCCCACGAACAACCGGGACTGGGGAGGGTTGGGAGACCCAGTACTTC.

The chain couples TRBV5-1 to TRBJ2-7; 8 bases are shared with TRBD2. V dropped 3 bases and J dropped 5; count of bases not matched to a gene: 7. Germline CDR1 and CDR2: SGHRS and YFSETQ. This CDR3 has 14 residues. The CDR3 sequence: CASSSFLAGNEQYF. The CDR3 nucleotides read TGCGCCAGCAGCTCCTTCCTAGCGGGTAACGAGCAGTACTTC.

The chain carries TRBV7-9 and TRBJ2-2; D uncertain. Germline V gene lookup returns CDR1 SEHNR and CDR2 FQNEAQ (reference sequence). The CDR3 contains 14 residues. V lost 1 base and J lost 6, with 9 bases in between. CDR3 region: CASSLGTAAGELFF. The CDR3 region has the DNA TGTGCCAGCAGCTTAGGGACCGCGGCCGGGGAGCTGTTTTTT.

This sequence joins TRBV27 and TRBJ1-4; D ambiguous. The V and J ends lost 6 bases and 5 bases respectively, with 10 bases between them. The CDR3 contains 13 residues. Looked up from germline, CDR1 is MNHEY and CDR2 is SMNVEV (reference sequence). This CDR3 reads CASSRAGNEKLFF. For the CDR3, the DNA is TGTGCCAGCAGCCGAGCGGGGAATGAAAAACTGTTTTTT.

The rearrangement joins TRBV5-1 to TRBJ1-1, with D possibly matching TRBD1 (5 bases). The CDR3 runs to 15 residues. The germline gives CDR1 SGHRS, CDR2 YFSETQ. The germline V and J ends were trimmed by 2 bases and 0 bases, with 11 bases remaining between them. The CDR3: CASSFDRAMNTEAFF. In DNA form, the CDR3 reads TGCGCCAGCAGCTTTGACAGAGCTATGAACACTGAAGCTTTCTTT.

In nucleotides, the CDR3 is TGCGCCAGCAGCTTGGCGACATCCTATAATTCACCCCTCCACTTT. Translating gives CASSLATSYNSPLHF. J is TRBJ1-6 and V is TRBV5-1; no clear D. This CDR3 contains 15 residues. The V end was cut by 0 bases, the J end by 1 base, with 5 bases between. Per germline, CDR1 SGHRS and CDR2 YFSETQ.

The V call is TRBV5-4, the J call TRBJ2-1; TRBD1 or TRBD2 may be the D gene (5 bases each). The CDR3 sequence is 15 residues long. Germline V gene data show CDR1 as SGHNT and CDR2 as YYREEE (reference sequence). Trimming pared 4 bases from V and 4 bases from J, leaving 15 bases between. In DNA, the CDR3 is TGTGCCAGCAGCCTGGGGGTGCAGCCTTACAATGAGCAGTTCTTC. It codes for CASSLGVQPYNEQFF.